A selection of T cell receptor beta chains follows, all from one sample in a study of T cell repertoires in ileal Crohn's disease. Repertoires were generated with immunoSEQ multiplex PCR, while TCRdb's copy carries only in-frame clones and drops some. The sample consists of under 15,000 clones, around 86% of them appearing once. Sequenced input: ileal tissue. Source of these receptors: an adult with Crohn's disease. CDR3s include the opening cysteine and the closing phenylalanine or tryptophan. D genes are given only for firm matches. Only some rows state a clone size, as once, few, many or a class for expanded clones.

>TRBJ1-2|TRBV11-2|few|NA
TGTGCCAGCAGCTTAGGGTCGGCGGATGGCTACACCTTC
CASSLGSADGYTF
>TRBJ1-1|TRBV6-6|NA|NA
TGTGCCAGCAGTTATGCTCCAGGGACTGAAGCTTTCTTT
CASSYAPGTEAFF
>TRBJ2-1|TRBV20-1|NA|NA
TGCAGTGCTAGAGCCCTAGGGCAGTTCTTC
CSARALGQFF
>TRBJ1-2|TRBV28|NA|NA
TGTGCCAGCAGTTTCGACAGTCACTATGGCTACACCTTC
CASSFDSHYGYTF
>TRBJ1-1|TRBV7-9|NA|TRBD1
TGTGCCAGCAGCTGGGGACAGGGCAGAGCTTTCTTT
CASSWGQGRAFF
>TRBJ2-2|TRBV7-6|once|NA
TGTGCCAGCAGCTTATTGCGGGCGGTGAACACCGGGGAGCTGTTTTTT
CASSLLRAVNTGELFF
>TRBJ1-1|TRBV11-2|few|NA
TGTGCCAGCAGCTTACCTCAGGGCACTGAAGCTTTCTTT
CASSLPQGTEAFF
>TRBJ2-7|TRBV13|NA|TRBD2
TGTGCCAGCAGCCCATATGGGGGGGTCGACGAGCAGTACTTC
CASSPYGGVDEQYF
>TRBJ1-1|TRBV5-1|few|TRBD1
TGCGCCAGCAGCATACAGGGGGCAACTGAAGCTTTCTTT
CASSIQGATEAFF
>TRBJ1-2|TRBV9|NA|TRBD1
TGTGCCAGCAGCGTGACCGGGACAGGGAACTATGGCTACACCTTC
CASSVTGTGNYGYTF
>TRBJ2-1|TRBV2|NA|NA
TGTGCCAGCAGTGACTTTGAGCAGTTCTTC
CASSDFEQFF
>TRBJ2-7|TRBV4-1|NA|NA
TGCGCCAGCAGCCAAGATCTGACAGCGGGCGACGAGCAGTACTTC
CASSQDLTAGDEQYF
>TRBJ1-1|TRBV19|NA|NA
TGTGCCAGTAGTATAGGTGTTATTGAAGCTTTCTTT
CASSIGVIEAFF
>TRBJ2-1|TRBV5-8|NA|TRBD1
TGTGCCAGCAGCTATGACTTGACAGGGCTCTACAATGAGCAGTTCTTC
CASSYDLTGLYNEQFF
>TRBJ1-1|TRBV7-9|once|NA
TGTGCCAGCAGCTTAGGGGGGGACCTGAACACTGAAGCTTTCTTT
CASSLGGDLNTEAFF
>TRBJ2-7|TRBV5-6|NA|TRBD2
TGTGCCAGCAGCTCTCAACTAGCGGGGACCTACGAGCAGTACTTC
CASSSQLAGTYEQYF
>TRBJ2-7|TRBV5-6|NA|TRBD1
TGTGCCAGCAGCCGAACAGGGGCCGCGTTCTACGAGCAGTACTTC
CASSRTGAAFYEQYF
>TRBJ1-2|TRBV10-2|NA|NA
TGCGCCAGCAACGGAGGGTGGGGTAGCGGTGGCTACACCTTC
CASNGGWGSGGYTF
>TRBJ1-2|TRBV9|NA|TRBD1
TGTGCCAGCAGCTCCCGACAGGGCCCAGGCTACACCTTC
CASSSRQGPGYTF
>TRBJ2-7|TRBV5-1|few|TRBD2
TGCGCCAGCAGCCCCGGGACTAGCGGTTTCTACGAGCAGTACTTC
CASSPGTSGFYEQYF
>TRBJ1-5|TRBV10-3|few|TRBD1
TGTGCCATCAGGAAGGGGACAGGGAATAATCAGCCCCAGCATTTT
CAIRKGTGNNQPQHF
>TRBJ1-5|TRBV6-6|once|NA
TGTGCCAGCAGTTACTCGGGGGGGAACCAGCCCCAGCATTTT
CASSYSGGNQPQHF
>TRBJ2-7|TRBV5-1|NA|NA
TGCGCCAGCAGGGATCAGGGCTACCCCTACGAGCAGTACTTC
CASRDQGYPYEQYF
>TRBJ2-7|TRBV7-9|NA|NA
TGTGCCAGCAGCTTGTCGCCACAGGAGACCTACGAGCAGTACTTC
CASSLSPQETYEQYF
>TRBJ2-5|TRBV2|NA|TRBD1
TGTGCCAGCAGCGGTGACAGGGGAGGCCAAGGGACCCAGTACTTC
CASSGDRGGQGTQYF
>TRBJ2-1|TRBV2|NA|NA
TGTGCCAGCAGTGAAGCGGGGGGGCCCTACAATGAGCAGTTCTTC
CASSEAGGPYNEQFF
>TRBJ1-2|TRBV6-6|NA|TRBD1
TGTGCCAGCAGCCCCGGGACAGGTCATGGCTACACCTTC
CASSPGTGHGYTF
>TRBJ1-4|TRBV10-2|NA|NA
TGCGCCAGCCGACAGAAAAACCCAACTAATGAAAAACTGTTTTTT
CASRQKNPTNEKLFF
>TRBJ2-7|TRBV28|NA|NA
TGTGCCAGCAGTTTTGACAGCTCCTACGAGCAGTACTTC
CASSFDSSYEQYF
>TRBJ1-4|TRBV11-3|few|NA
TGTGCCAGCAGCGAAGTAGCAGGGGCAACTAATGAAAAACTGTTTTTT
CASSEVAGATNEKLFF
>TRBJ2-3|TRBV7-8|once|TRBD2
TGTGCCAGCAGCTTCGGACTAGCGGGATCCACAGATACGCAGTATTTT
CASSFGLAGSTDTQYF
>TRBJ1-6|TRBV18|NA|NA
TGTGCCAGCTCACCAGGGCTTCCAAGAGATTCACCCCTCCACTTT
CASSPGLPRDSPLHF
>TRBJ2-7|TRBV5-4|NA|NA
TGTGCCAGCAGCGGGAAGGGCGGGGTCTCCTACGAGCAGTACTTC
CASSGKGGVSYEQYF
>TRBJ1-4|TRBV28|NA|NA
TGTGCCAGCAGTAGCCTTACGGGAGAAAAACTGTTTTTT
CASSSLTGEKLFF
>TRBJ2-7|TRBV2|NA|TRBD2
TGTGCCAGCAGCGAGGGGACTAGCGGGGGATTCGCGCAGTACTTC
CASSEGTSGGFAQYF
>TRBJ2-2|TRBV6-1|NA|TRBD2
TGTGCCAGCAGTACGACTAGCGTGGACACCGGGGAGCTGTTTTTT
CASSTTSVDTGELFF
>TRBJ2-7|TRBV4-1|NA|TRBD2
TGCGCCAGCAGCCCTAGCGGGAAAAAGGGCCAATACGAGCAGTACTTC
CASSPSGKKGQYEQYF
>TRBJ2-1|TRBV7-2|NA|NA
TGTGCCAGCAGCGTGAGGTCCCTCAGCGCAGATGAGCAGTTCTTC
CASSVRSLSADEQFF
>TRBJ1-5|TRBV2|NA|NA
TGTGCCAGCAGAACAGGGCTCAATCAGCCCCAGCATTTT
CASRTGLNQPQHF
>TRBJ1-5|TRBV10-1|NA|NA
TGCGCCAGCAGTGAGATCCGGGGTCTACGTCAGCCCCAGCATTTT
CASSEIRGLRQPQHF
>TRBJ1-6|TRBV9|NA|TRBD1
TGTGCCAGCAGCGGACGGGGACAGGGAAATTCACCCCTCCACTTT
CASSGRGQGNSPLHF
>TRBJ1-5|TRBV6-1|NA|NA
TGTGCCAGCAGTGAATCTTGGGCAGGGGATCAGCCCCAGCATTTT
CASSESWAGDQPQHF
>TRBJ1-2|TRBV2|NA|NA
TGTGCCAGCAGTGATGGTAGATCTACTAACTATGGCTACACCTTC
CASSDGRSTNYGYTF
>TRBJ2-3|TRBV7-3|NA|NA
TGTGCCAGCAGCATAGGCGGGTCCACAGATACGCAGTATTTT
CASSIGGSTDTQYF
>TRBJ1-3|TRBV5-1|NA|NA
TGCGCCAGCAGCTTCACGGGATCCGAAACTGGAAACACCATATATTTT
CASSFTGSETGNTIYF
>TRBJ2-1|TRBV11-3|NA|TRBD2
TGTGCCAGCAGCAAGGGACTAGCGGATTACTACAATGAGCAGTTCTTC
CASSKGLADYYNEQFF
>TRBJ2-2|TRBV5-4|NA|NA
TGTGCCAGCAGCAGCTTTTCGGGTGGCACCGGGGAGCTGTTTTTT
CASSSFSGGTGELFF
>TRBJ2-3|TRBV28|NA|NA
TGTGCCAGCAGCAGACAGCTTAGCACAGATACGCAGTATTTT
CASSRQLSTDTQYF